This TCR beta chain was observed in a study of cytomegalovirus exposure and HLA in healthy donors. V lost 8 bases, J lost 4 bases, and 10 bases stayed unmatched. CDR3 size: 14 residues. Germline lookup yields CDR1 MDHEN and CDR2 SYDVKM. The PCR made use of 60 Vbeta and 13 Jbeta primers. In the original processing: Later, 65 million to 90 million unique TCR beta chains were counted in an analysis, and about 12 million of them were shared. TCRdb keeps only in-frame clones here, not all; method: immunoSEQ multiplex PCR. The V and J calls and clone size are taken from that table; D and trimming were inferred from the DNA. The profile shows 160,000 or so clones, about 72% of them singletons.

Sequencing was carried out using PBMCs. The chain couples TRBV28 to TRBJ1-2; 7 bases align to TRBD1. This receptor was obtained from a male donor in good health and CMV-seronegative. The CDR3 loop reads CASGLQGILYGYTF. The CDR3 coding sequence is TGTGCCAGCGGCTTACAGGGGATCCTCTATGGCTACACCTTC.